This T cell receptor (beta chain) derives from a study of control samples from healthy donors and cancer patients. The CDR3 extends over 15 amino acids. V lost 5 bases and J lost 7, with 22 bases in between. Germline V gives CDR1 SGHDT, CDR2 YYEEEE. Produced via immunoSEQ multiplex PCR; TCRdb's table is partial and in-frame only. The data show more than 85,000 clones, around nine tenths seen once. This TCR was recovered from a woman aged 50 to 60 in good health. The sequenced sample was blood. The V call is TRBV5-6, the J call TRBJ2-7, with D possibly called TRBD1 or TRBD2 (5 bases each). The CDR3 spells CASSLLRDPLNEQYV. The CDR3 bases are TGTGCCAGCAGTCTTCTCCGGGACCCTTTAAATGAGCAGTACGTC.